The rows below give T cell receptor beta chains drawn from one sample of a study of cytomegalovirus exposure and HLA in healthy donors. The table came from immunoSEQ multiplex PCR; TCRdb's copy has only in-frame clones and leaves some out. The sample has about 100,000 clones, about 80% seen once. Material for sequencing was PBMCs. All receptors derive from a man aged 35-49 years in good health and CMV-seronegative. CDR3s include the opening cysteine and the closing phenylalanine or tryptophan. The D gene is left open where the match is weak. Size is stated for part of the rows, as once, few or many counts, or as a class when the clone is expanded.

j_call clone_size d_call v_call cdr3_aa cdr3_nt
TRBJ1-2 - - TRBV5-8 CASSLGGRNGYTF TGCGCCAGCAGCTTGGGAGGCAGAAATGGCTACACCTTC
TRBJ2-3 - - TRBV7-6 CASSLYFGTDTQYF TGTGCCAGCAGCCTATACTTCGGTACAGATACGCAGTATTTT
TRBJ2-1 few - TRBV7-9 CASSQGYEQFF TGTGCCAGCAGCCAGGGGTATGAGCAGTTCTTC
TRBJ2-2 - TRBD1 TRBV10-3 CAISEGTGGASGELFF TGTGCCATCAGTGAGGGGACAGGGGGCGCATCCGGGGAGCTGTTTTTT
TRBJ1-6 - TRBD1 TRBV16 CASSQSTGLDNSPLHF TGTGCCAGCAGCCAATCGACAGGGCTGGATAATTCACCCCTCCACTTT
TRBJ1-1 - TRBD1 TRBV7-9 CSSSSYRGRHTEAFF TGTTCCAGCAGCTCCTACAGGGGCCGGCACACTGAAGCTTTCTTT
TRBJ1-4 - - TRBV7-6 CASSLSGEKLFF TGTGCCAGCAGCTTATCGGGTGAAAAACTGTTTTTT
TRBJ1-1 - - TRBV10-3 CAISGSLEGANTEAFF TGTGCCATCAGTGGCTCCCTGGAGGGCGCGAACACTGAAGCTTTCTTT
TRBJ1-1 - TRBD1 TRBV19 CASSIIGIGDREHTEAFF TGTGCCAGTAGTATAATCGGCATAGGTGACAGGGAGCACACTGAAGCTTTCTTT
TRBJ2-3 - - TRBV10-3 CAISGGMSTGSQYF TGTGCCATCAGTGGAGGGATGTCGACGGGATCGCAGTATTTT